This entry describes one TCR beta chain. As handled by the study authors: Amplification of reference gene primers was used by the study to estimate nucleated cell counts. The repertoire was sequenced with immunoSEQ multiplex PCR; TCRdb's copy has only in-frame clones and lacks some. The DNA was the basis for D and trimming; V, J and clone size are from that table. The sample gives about 200,000 clones, roughly 81% of which show up once; 4.9% is in the top ten. The CDR3 has 14 amino acids. The V gene lost 8 bases and the J gene lost 2 bases, with 15 bases spanning the gap. Looked up from germline, CDR1 is SNHLY and CDR2 is FYNNEI. The data belong to a study of blood T cell repertoires in COVID-19. Study in general: Sites across the United States, Italy and Spain contributed samples from acute and convalescent COVID-19. In each case, the material was cDNA or gDNA derived from T cells, B-cell-depleted T cells, or PBMCs.

The origin of this receptor is a woman at least 80 years old with acute or convalescent COVID-19. The source material was peripheral blood. This chain connects TRBV2 to TRBJ2-5; D is perhaps TRBD1 (6 bases). The chain's CDR3 is CASLDSSIQETQYF. CDR3 in DNA: TGTGCCAGCCTGGACAGTTCTATACAAGAGACCCAGTACTTC. Full variable domain (missing parts from reference TRBV2 and TRBJ2-5): EPEVTQTPSHQVTQMGQEVILRCVPISNHLYFYWYRQILGQKVEFLVSFYNNEISEKSEIFDDQFSVERPDGSNFTLKIRSTKLEDSAMYFCASLDSSIQETQYFGPGTRLLVL.